This T cell receptor (beta chain) was captured in a study of cytomegalovirus exposure and HLA in healthy donors (dated by TCRdb to 2016 to 2017). In the study overall: According to an earlier analysis of 550 to 700 of the donors, 150 million to 200 million T cells yielded some 110 million unique TCR beta sequences and around 300 Gb of sequence data. HLA typing covered class I and class II loci at four-digit resolution. In the later analysis, no new phenotypic data were used to find candidate immune exposures; instead, reliance was placed on TCR beta sequences and their occurrence across donors. Because of strong linkage in the cohort, roughly five DR-DQ haplotypes were treated as single units for association and clustering. Roughly 300 gigabases of sequencing data and approximately 84 million unique TCR sequences were included in an early release covering 500 to 750 HLA-typed donors. To predict cytomegalovirus infection status, the study brought together high-throughput TCR immunosequencing, statistical association of individual TCRs with disease status, and machine learning. A later genetic analysis took genome-wide SNP genotypes for about 55% of the 666 donors and used that subset as a discovery cohort. Among roughly 400 genotyped donors of the cohort, an average of about 220,000 unique TCR beta nucleotide sequences was sequenced per donor, of which 15% to 20% were non-productive. The study aimed to test whether signatures of past pathogen exposure could be identified by cataloging public T cell receptors. Of the 300 to 500 genotyped donors, 81% were placed in the genetic ancestry cluster associated with self-reported Caucasian donors. In a later analysis, previously published TCR beta repertoires from 670 or so donors were re-analyzed and high-resolution HLA genotyping was added so that TCR occurrence patterns could be studied. An earlier analysis of 587 of the donors used high-throughput TCR beta sequencing to judge whether each TCR beta V gene segment behaved as functional or pseudogenic. A separate validation cohort of about 110 different subjects was used in addition to the roughly 700-subject first cohort. Donor age, sex, ethnicity and CMV serostatus were collected together with the repertoire data. All discovery cohort repertoires had been generated using a single sequencing platform. Typing coverage varied by locus: 629-630 donors for A, B, C, DRB1 and DQB1; some 520 for DQA1; over 600 for DPA1; 400 to 480 for DPB1. The study profiled the T cell repertoires of hundreds of subjects by immunosequencing and related them to cytomegalovirus serostatus.

Of note for this clone: What this receptor recognizes is not known. Per-base qualities were not stored, and no clone one base away is much larger. Additional DNA sequences in this sample encode the identical CDR3.

Study-level results and caveats: CMV serostatus was the only immune exposure information available for the cohort. Compared with equally common non-associated chains, HLA-associated TCR beta chains in a later analysis were more clonally expanded and had lower generation probabilities. Because counts were too low, about 18 rarely observed V segments, including chromosome 9 orphons, were left out of the earlier analysis of some 640 of the donors. The 87-base-pair reads could not distinguish some IMGT-functional V segments, including TRBV6-2 and TRBV6-3, so those segments were excluded. The study listed 150 to 200 TCR beta chains as associated with cytomegalovirus. The authors suggested that the approach could potentially be extended to other disease states and immunological phenotypes. This cohort had only TCR beta chains sequenced, and the lack of alpha or paired-chain data limited which features could be detected. In an earlier analysis of some 500 of the donors, most TCR beta V segments appeared in productive rearrangements about 87% or about 30% of the time, broadly matching IMGT annotations. Sequencing depth was assumed to be roughly uniform across donors in the presence/absence analyses, though that assumption may not hold. In a later analysis, several top co-occurrence clusters were reported to appear linked to parvovirus B19, influenza, CMV and Epstein-Barr virus. Because HLA typing was missing for some donors at each locus, association tests included only the typed subset. In a later genetic analysis, a missense DCLRE1C variant was associated with V-gene and J-gene trimming of TCR beta chains, and the association was replicated in an independent cohort. Most TCR sequences were observed very rarely across donors, whereas some public TCRs were present in many individuals. Correlated functional status among segregating V segments might be attributable to linkage disequilibrium, but an unknown experimental factor could not be ruled out. A later analysis found that TCR association rates varied across HLA loci, with DRB1 alleles showing the most associated TCRs and HLA-C alleles the fewest. When HLA alleles, especially DR and DQ, strongly co-occurred, TCR associations were difficult to assign to individual alleles. Three of the identified cytomegalovirus-associated TCR beta chains were confirmed in vitro to be specific for cytomegalovirus antigens. A further reported finding was that TCR beta sequences accurately predicted the HLA-A and HLA-B alleles for most subjects in the first cohort. A later genetic analysis reported fewer N-insertions in productive TCRs among donors in an Asian-associated ancestry cluster than the approximately 670-donor mean. A group of highly shared sequence variants was considered likely to be a technical artifact of the sequencing pipeline. Most CMV-associated TCR beta chains appeared to be HLA-restricted in a later analysis, and the HLA associations seemed to be driven largely by CMV exposure. In both the original and validation cohorts, the classifier was reported to diagnose cytomegalovirus status with high specificity and sensitivity. In a later analysis, over 15,000 TCR beta sequences were associated with specific HLA alleles at a false discovery rate of 0.05.

The cohort comprised some 730 healthy bone marrow donors. All cohort members were sampled while nominally healthy, although unrecorded immune exposures were likely present. The donor was CMV seronegative and belonged to the group of over 350 seronegative cohort members. A peripheral blood sample was collected from each donor, and TCR beta sequencing was performed on peripheral blood mononuclear cells. The Qiagen DNeasy Blood Extraction Kit was used to extract genomic DNA from the blood cell samples. The CDR1 and CDR2 encoded by the germline V gene are SGHVS and FQNEAQ. The CDR3, from cysteine to phenylalanine, totals 13 residues. The only DNA kept is the CDR3, 39 bases in frame from the first base. The V and J ends are trimmed by 1 base and 0 bases, leaving 4 bases between them. The library was built by means of the immunoSEQ multiplex PCR assay. A mixture of 60 forward primers for TCR Vbeta segments and 13 reverse primers for TCR Jbeta segments was used in the multiplex PCR. The CDR3 region of rearranged TCR beta genes was amplified from genomic DNA by a multiplex PCR assay. On the Illumina HiSeq System, the amplified TCR beta libraries were sequenced as 87-base-pair reads. The authors processed their data as follows. Across the 700 or so repertoires, a later analysis counted 80 million or so unique TCR beta chains, 9.5 million to 13 million of which were shared by at least two donors. Raw reads were error-corrected and collapsed into unique sequences with a nearest-neighbor algorithm that merged closely related sequences to remove PCR and sequencing errors. CDR3 sequences were aligned to IMGT reference sequences to assign V, D and J gene segments. For a sequence to be retained, at least a six-nucleotide match to both a V gene segment and a J gene segment was required. A rearrangement was called productive if the CDR3 had no stop codons and remained in frame with V and J, and every other rearrangement was called non-productive. CDR3 was defined by IMGT convention, running from the second conserved V-encoded cysteine to the conserved J-encoded phenylalanine. Sequences without an unambiguous match to a single V gene segment were excluded from the earlier analysis of about 640 of the donors. In an earlier analysis of several hundred of the donors, V segments were called functional above 56.7% productive rearrangements and were called segregating when the between-donor standard deviation exceeded 5%. A statistical classification framework was developed to diagnose cytomegalovirus status using the catalog of TCR beta chain sequences. In a later analysis, V and J genes were assigned by comparing TCR nucleotide sequences against IMGT/GENE-DB human TR gene sequences. In a later analysis, CDR3 sequences and most-parsimonious VDJ recombination scenarios were assigned using the TCRdist pipeline. In a later analysis, each TCR beta chain was defined by its CDR3 amino acid sequence together with its V-gene family, and reads lacking a unique V-gene family were excluded. A later analysis removed 500 to 600 highly shared, low-generation-probability nucleotide sequences to deal with suspected cross-contamination and a sequencing artifact. In a later analysis, a clonal expansion index for each public chain was calculated from normalized within-repertoire ranks of inferred template counts. In a later analysis, generation probabilities were computed using a VDJ recombination model fitted to out-of-frame rearrangements, and the results were checked against IGoR. In a later analysis, hypergeometric tests were used to score TCR-TCR, TCR-HLA and TCR-CMV co-occurrence, with a repertoire-size bias correction applied to TCR pairs. False discovery rates were estimated in a later analysis by permuting HLA or CMV assignments 20 times. In a later analysis, co-occurring TCRs were grouped using DBSCAN, with TCRdist sequence similarity added in when clustering inside HLA-allele-positive subsets. Repertoires with fewer than 30,000 or more than 120,000 public chains were left out of co-occurrence clustering, as were five repertoires with anomalous nucleotide sharing. Sourced from immuneACCESS, this table was stored by TCRdb with only in-frame sequences that have V and J called. A share of the clones is absent; for the studies checked, an unresolved V gene accounts for under half, and the remainder has no known explanation. That table is the source of V, J and clone size, and D and trimming were worked out from the DNA. In all, the sample holds a few hundred thousand clones, and roughly 70% of those were seen once. Over 2% of the sample lies in the top ten.

The specimen was PBMCs. Rearrangement joined TRBV7-8 to TRBJ2-7; no D gene is confidently identified. This sequence was found in a female donor in good health and CMV-seronegative. The CDR3 sequence is CASSLDGSYEQYF. The nucleotides are TGTGCCAGCAGCTTAGACGGCTCCTACGAGCAGTACTTC.